This is a list of T cell receptor beta chains from one sample in a study of a mutant IDH1 vaccine in newly diagnosed glioma. Antigens for these TCRs are unknown. This table comes from immunoSEQ multiplex PCR, and its TCRdb copy is limited to in-frame clones, with some not included. The table has some 29,000 clones, 87% seen once; the top ten hold approximately 3.4%. The input for sequencing was peripheral blood mononuclear cells (PBMCs), taken from a glioma patient whose treatment included an IDH1 peptide vaccine. The receptors here all came from a woman between 40 and 50 years old with glioma. Some clones in this sample may be carry-over from other donors' samples. CDR3s include the opening cysteine and the closing phenylalanine or tryptophan. Fields, in order: CDR3 length, V gene, clone size, D gene, J gene, CDR3 protein, CDR3 DNA. A D gene is named only where the DNA matches it firmly. Clone size appears in some rows only: once, few, many, or a class for an expanded clone.

>13|TRBV7-8|NA|NA|TRBJ1-5
CASSGGANQPQHF
TGTGCCAGCAGCGGAGGTGCCAATCAGCCCCAGCATTTT
>17|TRBV18|NA|NA|TRBJ2-2
CASSPGQGRHEGGELFF
TGTGCCAGCTCACCTGGTCAGGGCCGACACGAAGGCGGGGAGCTGTTTTTT
>16|TRBV7-6|NA|TRBD1|TRBJ2-3
CASSARTGIRADTQYF
TGTGCCAGCAGCGCGAGGACAGGGATTAGGGCAGATACGCAGTATTTT
>14|TRBV5-1|NA|NA|TRBJ2-2
CASSLRSLTGELFF
TGCGCCAGCAGCTTGAGGTCACTGACCGGGGAGCTGTTTTTT
>13|TRBV18|NA|NA|TRBJ2-7
CASSPSQGNEQYF
TGTGCCAGCTCACCCAGCCAGGGGAACGAGCAGTACTTC
>17|TRBV4-2|NA|NA|TRBJ2-1
CASSQDLGPSSYNEQFF
TGTGCCAGCAGCCAAGATTTAGGTCCCAGCTCCTACAATGAGCAGTTCTTC
>16|TRBV30|NA|TRBD1|TRBJ2-2
CAWSVGGQGITGELFF
TGTGCCTGGAGTGTAGGGGGACAGGGTATCACCGGGGAGCTGTTTTTT
>15|TRBV2|NA|NA|TRBJ1-5
CASSSMRVSNQPQHF
TGTGCCAGCAGCTCCATGCGGGTGAGCAATCAGCCCCAGCATTTT
>16|TRBV28|NA|NA|TRBJ2-6
CASSSLDGAGANVLTF
TGTGCCAGCAGTTCCCTGGACGGTGCTGGGGCCAACGTCCTGACTTTC
>14|TRBV7-8|NA|NA|TRBJ1-1
CASSRGRVEREAFF
TGTGCCAGCAGCCGGGGACGGGTGGAAAGGGAGGCTTTCTTT
>13|TRBV28|NA|NA|TRBJ2-3
CASSRAGSDTQYF
TGTGCCAGCAGCAGGGCGGGGTCAGATACGCAGTATTTT
>13|TRBV29-1|NA|TRBD2|TRBJ2-3
CSARGTSGDTQYF
TGCAGCGCGCGGGGGACTAGCGGGGATACGCAGTATTTT
>17|TRBV7-9|few|NA|TRBJ1-1
CASSLAGPAGGPAEAFF
TGTGCCAGCAGCTTAGCGGGGCCCGCGGGAGGTCCCGCTGAAGCTTTCTTT
>14|TRBV19|NA|NA|TRBJ1-3
CASSSGLSGNTIYF
TGTGCCAGTAGTTCCGGACTCTCTGGAAACACCATATATTTT
>14|TRBV2|NA|NA|TRBJ1-3
CASSERGMGNTIYF
TGTGCCAGCAGTGAGAGAGGGATGGGAAACACCATATATTTT